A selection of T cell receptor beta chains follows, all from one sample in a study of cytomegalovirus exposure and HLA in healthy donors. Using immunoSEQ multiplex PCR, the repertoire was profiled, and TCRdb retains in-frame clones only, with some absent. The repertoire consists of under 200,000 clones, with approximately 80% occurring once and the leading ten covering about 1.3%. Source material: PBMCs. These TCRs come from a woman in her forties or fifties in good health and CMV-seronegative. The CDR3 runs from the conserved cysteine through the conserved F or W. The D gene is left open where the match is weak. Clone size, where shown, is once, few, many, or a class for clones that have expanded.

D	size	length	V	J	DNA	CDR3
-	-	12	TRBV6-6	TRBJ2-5	TGTGCCAGCAGTGACAGCCAAGAGACCCAGTACTTC	CASSDSQETQYF
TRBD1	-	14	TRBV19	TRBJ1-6	TGTGCCAGTAGTTCCAGACAGGGGGGCTCACCCCTCCACTTT	CASSSRQGGSPLHF
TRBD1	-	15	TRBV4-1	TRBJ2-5	TGCGCCAGCAGCCAAGCCCGACAGGGCTGGGAGACCCAGTACTTC	CASSQARQGWETQYF
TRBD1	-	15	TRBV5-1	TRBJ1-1	TGCGCCAGCAGCTTGATTCCCACAGGGGAAACTGAAGCTTTCTTT	CASSLIPTGETEAFF
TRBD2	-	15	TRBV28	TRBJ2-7	TGTGCCAGCAGTGGGGGATCTAGCGGGGCCTACGAGCAGTACTTC	CASSGGSSGAYEQYF
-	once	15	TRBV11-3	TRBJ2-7	TGTGCCAGCAGCTTGGGGGGGCCGAACTCCTACGAGCAGTACTTC	CASSLGGPNSYEQYF
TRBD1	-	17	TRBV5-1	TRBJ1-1	TGCGCCAGCAGCCTCCTAGGACAGGGGGTAACGAACACTGAAGCTTTCTTT	CASSLLGQGVTNTEAFF
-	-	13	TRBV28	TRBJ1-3	TGTGCCAGCAGTAAAATTAGTGAAAACACCATATATTTT	CASSKISENTIYF
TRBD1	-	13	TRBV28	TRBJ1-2	TGTGCCAGCAGCAGACAGGGAAACTATGGCTACACCTTC	CASSRQGNYGYTF
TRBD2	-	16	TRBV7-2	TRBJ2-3	TGTGCCAGCAGCCAAGGACTAGCGGGGGGCACAGATACGCAGTATTTT	CASSQGLAGGTDTQYF
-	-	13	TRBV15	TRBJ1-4	TGTGCCACCAGCAGAGATTTCAGGGAAAAACTGTTTTTT	CATSRDFREKLFF
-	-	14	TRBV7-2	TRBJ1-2	TGTGCCAGCAGCTCCCAGGGGATACCGAGAGGCTACACCTTC	CASSSQGIPRGYTF
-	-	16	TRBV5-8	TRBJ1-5	TGTGCCAGCAGCTTGGACCCAGGGGAGGGTGATCAGCCCCAGCATTTT	CASSLDPGEGDQPQHF
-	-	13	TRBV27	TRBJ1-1	TGTGCCAGCAGTGGTCCAGGGGCCCGGGAAGCTTTCTTT	CASSGPGAREAFF
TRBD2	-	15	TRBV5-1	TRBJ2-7	TGCGCCAGCAGCTTGACTAGCGGGAGTCTTAACGAGCAGTACTTC	CASSLTSGSLNEQYF
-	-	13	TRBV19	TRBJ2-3	TGTGCCAGTAGGGGGGCCGGCACAGATACGCAGTATTTT	CASRGAGTDTQYF
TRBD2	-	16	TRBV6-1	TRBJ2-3	TGTGCCAGCAGTGAAGCCCCGGGACTAGACACAGATACGCAGTATTTT	CASSEAPGLDTDTQYF
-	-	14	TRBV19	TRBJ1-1	TGTGCCAGTAGTATCCTCGAAACCCGGACTGAAGCTTTCTTT	CASSILETRTEAFF
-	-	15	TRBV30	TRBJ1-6	TGTGCCTGGACCCGCTCGAGCTCCTATAATTCACCCCTCCACTTT	CAWTRSSSYNSPLHF
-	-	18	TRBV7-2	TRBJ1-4	TGTGCCAGCAGCTTAGGCCCCCGGGGAAGGACGGGCCCTGGAAAACTGTTTTTT	CASSLGPRGRTGPGKLFF
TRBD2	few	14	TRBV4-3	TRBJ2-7	TGCGCCAGCAGCCAAGGACTAGCGGGAGTCGAGCAGTACTTC	CASSQGLAGVEQYF
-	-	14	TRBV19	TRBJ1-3	TGTGCCAGTAGGGATCAGGGAGGTGGAAACACCATATATTTT	CASRDQGGGNTIYF
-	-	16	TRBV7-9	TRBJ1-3	TGTGCCAGCAGCCCTGGGGACTACCACTCTGGAAACACCATATATTTT	CASSPGDYHSGNTIYF
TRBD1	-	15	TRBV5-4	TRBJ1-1	TGTGCCAGCAGATCTTACAGGGGGCCGGGCACTGAAGCTTTCTTT	CASRSYRGPGTEAFF
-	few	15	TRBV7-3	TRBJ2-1	TGTGCCAGCAGCTTAATGAGCTCCAAAAGCAATGAGCAGTTCTTC	CASSLMSSKSNEQFF
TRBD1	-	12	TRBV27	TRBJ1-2	TGTGCCAGCACCTCGACAGGGGGTGGCTACACCTTC	CASTSTGGGYTF
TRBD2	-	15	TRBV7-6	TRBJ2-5	TGTGCCAGCAGCTTACTTCTAGCGGGGGCAGAGACCCAGTACTTC	CASSLLLAGAETQYF
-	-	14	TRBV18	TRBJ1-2	TGTGCCAGCGCCCCCGGGCAGGGGCTTCATGGCTACACCTTC	CASAPGQGLHGYTF
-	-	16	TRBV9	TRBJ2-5	TGTGCCAGCAGCGGAGGGAGCGCCTCCTACCAAGAGACCCAGTACTTC	CASSGGSASYQETQYF
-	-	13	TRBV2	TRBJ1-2	TGTGCCAGCAGTGTCCAGGAAAGGTCATCCCACGCCTTC	CASSVQERSSHAF
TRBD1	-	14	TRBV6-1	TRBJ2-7	TGTGCCAGCACCCTGGACAGGGGGCCCTACGAGCAGTACTTC	CASTLDRGPYEQYF
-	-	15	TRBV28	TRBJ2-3	TGTGCCAGCAGTTTGAATGGACAGTTCACAGATACGCAGTATTTT	CASSLNGQFTDTQYF
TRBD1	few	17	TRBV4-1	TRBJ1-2	TGCGCCAGCAGCCAAGTATACAGGGGGACTTCTAACTATGGCTACACCTTC	CASSQVYRGTSNYGYTF
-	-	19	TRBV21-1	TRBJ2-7	TGTGCCAGCAGCAATTCTGGTGTGCGGCGGGAATTATTAGAAATAGAGCAGTACTTC	CASSNSGVRRELLEIEQYF
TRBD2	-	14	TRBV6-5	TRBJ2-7	TGTGCCAGCAGTACCGGGACTAGCGCATACGAGCAGTACTTC	CASSTGTSAYEQYF
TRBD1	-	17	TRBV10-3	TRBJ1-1	TGTGCCATCAGTGAGTTCGGGACAGCGATTGGGGACACTGAAGCTTTCTTT	CAISEFGTAIGDTEAFF
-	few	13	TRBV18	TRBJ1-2	TGTGCCAGCTCACCACGGGTGGGAGAAGGCTACACCTTC	CASSPRVGEGYTF
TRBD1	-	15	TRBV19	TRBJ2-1	TGTGCCAGTAGTCCAGCCGGGACAGGGCTGCATGAGCAGTTCTTC	CASSPAGTGLHEQFF
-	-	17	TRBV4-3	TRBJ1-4	TGCGCCAGCAGCCAATCTAGTGCAGTCTCAACTAATGAAAAACTGTTTTTT	CASSQSSAVSTNEKLFF
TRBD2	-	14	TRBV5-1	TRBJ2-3	TGCGCCAGCAGCTCGACTAGCGGGGGATATACGCAGTATTTT	CASSSTSGGYTQYF
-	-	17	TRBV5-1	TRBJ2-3	TGCGCCAGCAGACCGCCCCAATGGGCAGCTAGCACAGATACGCAGTATTTT	CASRPPQWAASTDTQYF
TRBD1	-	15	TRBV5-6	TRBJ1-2	TGTGCCAGCAGCTTAGGGGCAGGGGGCGCGTATGGCTACACCTTC	CASSLGAGGAYGYTF
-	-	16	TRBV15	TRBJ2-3	TGTGCCACCAGCAGACAGGGGATGGATTCAGCAGATACGCAGTATTTT	CATSRQGMDSADTQYF
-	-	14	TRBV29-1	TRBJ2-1	TGCAGCGTTCAACAACCGATACAGTACAATGAGCAGTTCTTC	CSVQQPIQYNEQFF
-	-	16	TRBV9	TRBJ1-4	TGTGCCAGCAGCGTAGGGTTGGGCGGGGGCGGTGAAAAACTGTTTTTT	CASSVGLGGGGEKLFF
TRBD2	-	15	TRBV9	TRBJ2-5	TGTGCCAGCAGCGCCCGACTAGCGTTCCAAGAGACCCAGTACTTC	CASSARLAFQETQYF
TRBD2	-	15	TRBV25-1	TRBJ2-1	TGTGCCAGCAGCCATGACCGACTAGCGGGAGATGAGCAGTTCTTC	CASSHDRLAGDEQFF
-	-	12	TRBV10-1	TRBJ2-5	TGCGCCAGCAGTGACCGCGGGGAGACCCAGTACTTC	CASSDRGETQYF
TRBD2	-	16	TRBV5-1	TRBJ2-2	TGCGCCAGCAGCTCCCCAGGACTAGCGGGTGCCGGGGAGCTGTTTTTT	CASSSPGLAGAGELFF
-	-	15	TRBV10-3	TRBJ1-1	TGTGCCATCAGTGGGAAAAGGGAGGTCGGCACTGAAGCTTTCTTT	CAISGKREVGTEAFF
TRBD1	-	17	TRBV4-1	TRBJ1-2	TGCGCCAGCAGCCGCGAACCCCCGGAAGGGGGCGCGGGTGGCTACACCTTC	CASSREPPEGGAGGYTF
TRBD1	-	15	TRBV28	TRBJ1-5	TGTGCCAGTCGACCGGGACAGGGGATCAATCAGCCCCAGCATTTT	CASRPGQGINQPQHF
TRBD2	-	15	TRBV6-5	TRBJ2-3	TGTGCCAGCAGTTCACTAGCGGGGGGACCGAATACGCAGTATTTT	CASSSLAGGPNTQYF
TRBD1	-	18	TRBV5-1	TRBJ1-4	TGCGCCAGCAGCTTGGTCCCAATCCAGGGGGACACTAATGAAAAACTGTTTTTT	CASSLVPIQGDTNEKLFF
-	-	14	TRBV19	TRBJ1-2	TGTGCCAGTACCGGGCAGGGCACTAACTATGGCTACACCTTC	CASTGQGTNYGYTF
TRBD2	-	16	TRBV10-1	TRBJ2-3	TGCGCCAGCAGTGATCGACTAGCGGGGGGCATGGATACGCAGTATTTT	CASSDRLAGGMDTQYF
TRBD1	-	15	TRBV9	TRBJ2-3	TGTGCCAGCAGCGCCACAGGGGGTAGCACAGATACGCAGTATTTT	CASSATGGSTDTQYF
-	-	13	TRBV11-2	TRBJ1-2	TGTGCCAGCAGCTCCGGGACAACCTATGGCTACACCTTC	CASSSGTTYGYTF